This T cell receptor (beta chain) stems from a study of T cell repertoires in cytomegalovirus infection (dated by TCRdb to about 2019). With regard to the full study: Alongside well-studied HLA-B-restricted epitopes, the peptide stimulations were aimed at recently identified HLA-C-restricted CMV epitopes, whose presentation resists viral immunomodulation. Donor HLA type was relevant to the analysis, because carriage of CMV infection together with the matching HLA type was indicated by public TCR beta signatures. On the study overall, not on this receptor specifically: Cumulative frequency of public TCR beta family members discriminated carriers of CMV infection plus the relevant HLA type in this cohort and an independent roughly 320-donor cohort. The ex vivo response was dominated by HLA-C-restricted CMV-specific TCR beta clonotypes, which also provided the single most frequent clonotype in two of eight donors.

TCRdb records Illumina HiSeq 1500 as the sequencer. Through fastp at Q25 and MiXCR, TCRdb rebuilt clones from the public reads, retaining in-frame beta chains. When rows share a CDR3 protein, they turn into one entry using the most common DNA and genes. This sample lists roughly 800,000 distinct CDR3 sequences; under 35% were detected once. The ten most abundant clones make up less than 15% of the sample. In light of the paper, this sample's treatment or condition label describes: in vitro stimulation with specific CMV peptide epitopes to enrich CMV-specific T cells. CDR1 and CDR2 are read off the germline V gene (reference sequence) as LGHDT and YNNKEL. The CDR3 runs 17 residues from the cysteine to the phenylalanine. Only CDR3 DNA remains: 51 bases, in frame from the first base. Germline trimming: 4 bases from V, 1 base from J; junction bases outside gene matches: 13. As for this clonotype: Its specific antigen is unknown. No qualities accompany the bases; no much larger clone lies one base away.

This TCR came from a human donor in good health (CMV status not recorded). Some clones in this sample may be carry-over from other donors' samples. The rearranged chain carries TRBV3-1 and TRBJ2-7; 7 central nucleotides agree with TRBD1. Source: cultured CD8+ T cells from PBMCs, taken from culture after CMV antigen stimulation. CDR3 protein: CASSPLSGTVESYEQYF. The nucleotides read TGTGCCAGCAGCCCCCTATCGGGGACAGTAGAATCCTACGAGCAGTACTTC.